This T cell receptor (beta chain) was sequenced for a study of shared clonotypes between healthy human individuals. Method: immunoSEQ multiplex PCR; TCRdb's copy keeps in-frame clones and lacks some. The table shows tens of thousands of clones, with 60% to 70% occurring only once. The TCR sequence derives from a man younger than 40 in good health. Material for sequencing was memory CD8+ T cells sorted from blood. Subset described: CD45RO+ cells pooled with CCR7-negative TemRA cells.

CDR3 loop: CSAVETDSGANVLTF. DNA of the CDR3: TGCAGCGCCGTGGAGACGGACTCTGGGGCCAACGTCCTGACTTTC. This sequence joins TRBV29-1 and TRBJ2-6; no reliable D call. Trimming removed 7 bases at V and 0 bases at J, with 13 bases between. The CDR3 totals 15 residues. Germline lookup yields CDR1 SQVTM and CDR2 ANQGSEA.